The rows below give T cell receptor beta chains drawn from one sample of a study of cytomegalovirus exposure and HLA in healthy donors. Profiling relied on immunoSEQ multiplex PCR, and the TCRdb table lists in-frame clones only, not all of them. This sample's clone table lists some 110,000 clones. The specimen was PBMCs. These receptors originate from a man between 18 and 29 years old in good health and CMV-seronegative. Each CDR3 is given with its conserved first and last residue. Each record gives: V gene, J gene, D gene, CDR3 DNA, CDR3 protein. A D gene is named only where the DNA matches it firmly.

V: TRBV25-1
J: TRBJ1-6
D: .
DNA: TGTGCCAGCACGGACAAATCCAACCGTGATTCACCCCTCCACTTT
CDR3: CASTDKSNRDSPLHF

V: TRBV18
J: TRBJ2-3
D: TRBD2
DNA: TGTGCCAGCTCACCGTCTCCAGCGGGAATACACACAGATACGCAGTATTTT
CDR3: CASSPSPAGIHTDTQYF

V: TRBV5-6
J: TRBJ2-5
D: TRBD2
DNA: TGTGCCAGCAGCCAGGGACTAGCGGGAGAGACCCAGTACTTC
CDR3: CASSQGLAGETQYF

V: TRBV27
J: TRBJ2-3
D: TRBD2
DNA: TGTGCCAGCAGTACGCCGGGACTAGCGGGGGGGGAATTTGATACGCAGTATTTT
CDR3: CASSTPGLAGGEFDTQYF

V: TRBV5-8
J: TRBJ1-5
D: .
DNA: TGTGCCAGCAGCTTACGGGGTGTTCAGCCCCAGCATTTT
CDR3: CASSLRGVQPQHF

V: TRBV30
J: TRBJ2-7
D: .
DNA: TGTGCCTGGAGTCGAAAGGACAGAACCTACGAGCAGTACTTC
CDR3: CAWSRKDRTYEQYF

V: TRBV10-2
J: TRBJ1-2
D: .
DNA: TGCGCCAGCAGAAAGATCGAGTCTAACTATGGCTACACCTTC
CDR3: CASRKIESNYGYTF

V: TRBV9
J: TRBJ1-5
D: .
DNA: TGTGCCAGCAGCGCTACAGGGTATAGCAATCAGCCCCAGCATTTT
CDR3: CASSATGYSNQPQHF

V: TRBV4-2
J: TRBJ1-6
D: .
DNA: TGTGCCAGCAGCCAAGATCGAGTCGGGGTTCGGAGCTCCTATAATTCACCCCTCCACTTT
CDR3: CASSQDRVGVRSSYNSPLHF

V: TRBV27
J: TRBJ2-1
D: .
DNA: TGTGCCAGCAGTCCCCTAGTCCGAGGGTTCTACAATGAGCAGTTCTTC
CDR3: CASSPLVRGFYNEQFF

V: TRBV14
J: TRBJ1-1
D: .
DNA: TGTGCCAGCAGCCAAGAAGGGGAGGGCATGAACACTGAAGCTTTCTTT
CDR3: CASSQEGEGMNTEAFF

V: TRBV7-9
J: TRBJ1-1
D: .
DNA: TGTGCCAGCAGCTTAGCGGCAGGCGGGTCGTCTTTCTTT
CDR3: CASSLAAGGSSFF

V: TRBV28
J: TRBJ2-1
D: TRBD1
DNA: TGTGCCAGCAGTTTACACGGGACAGACGCGTTCTTC
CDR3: CASSLHGTDAFF

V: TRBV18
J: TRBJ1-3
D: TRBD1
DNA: TGTGCCAGCTCACAATCGACAGGGGGCCTAAACACCATATATTTT
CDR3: CASSQSTGGLNTIYF

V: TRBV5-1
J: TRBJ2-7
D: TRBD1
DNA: TGCGCCAGCAGCTTGGCTTCGGGGACAGGGACCTACTACGAGCAGTACTTC
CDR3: CASSLASGTGTYYEQYF

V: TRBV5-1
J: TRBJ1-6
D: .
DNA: TGCGCCAGCAGCACACTCGGGGGAAATTCACCCCTCCACTTT
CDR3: CASSTLGGNSPLHF

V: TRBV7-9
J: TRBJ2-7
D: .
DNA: TGTGCCAGCAGCGTTAGTTGGGCGACCTACGAGCAGTACTTC
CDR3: CASSVSWATYEQYF

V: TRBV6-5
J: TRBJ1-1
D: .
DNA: TGTGCCAGCAGTTACGGCTTTCATCTCTTCTTT
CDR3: CASSYGFHLFF

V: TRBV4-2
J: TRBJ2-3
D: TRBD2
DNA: TGTGCCAGCAGCCAAGAACTAGCGACGCAGTATTTT
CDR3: CASSQELATQYF

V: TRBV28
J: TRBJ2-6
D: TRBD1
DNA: TGTGCCAGCAGTTTAAGGCCCGGACAGGCTCGCTCTGGGGCCAACGTCCTGACTTTC
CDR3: CASSLRPGQARSGANVLTF

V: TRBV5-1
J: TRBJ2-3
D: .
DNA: TGCGCCAGCAGCTTGGGGAGACGGTCAGATACGCAGTATTTT
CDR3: CASSLGRRSDTQYF

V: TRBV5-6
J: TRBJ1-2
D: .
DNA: TGTGCCAGCAGCACCGCCGGGGGGACTTCAGACTATGGCTACACCTTC
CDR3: CASSTAGGTSDYGYTF

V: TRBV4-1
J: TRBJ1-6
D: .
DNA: TGCGCCAGCGGCGAAGGAAACGGGGTTAATTCACCCCTCCACTTT
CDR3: CASGEGNGVNSPLHF

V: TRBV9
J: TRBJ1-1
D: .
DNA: TGTGCCAGCAGCCCAGAGGGAACGGCCCGTAAAAACACTGAAGCTTTCTTT
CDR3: CASSPEGTARKNTEAFF

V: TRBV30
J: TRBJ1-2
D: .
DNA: TGTGCCTGGAGTGTACAGCGGCTTCGGGGTGGCTACACCTTC
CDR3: CAWSVQRLRGGYTF

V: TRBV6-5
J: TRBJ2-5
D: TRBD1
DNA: TGTGCCAGCACTAGAAAAAGGGACAGCGAAGAGACCCAGTACTTC
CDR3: CASTRKRDSEETQYF

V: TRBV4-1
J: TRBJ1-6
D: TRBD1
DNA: TGCGCCAGCAGCCTGCACCAAGCCGGGACAGATCATTCACCCCTCCACTTT
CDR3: CASSLHQAGTDHSPLHF

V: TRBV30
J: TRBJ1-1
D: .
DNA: TGTGCCTGGAGTTGGGGGAGGACTGAAGCTTTCTTT
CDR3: CAWSWGRTEAFF

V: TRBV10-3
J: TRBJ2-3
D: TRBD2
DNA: TGTGCCATCAGTGAAGGGCTAGCGGGAACCCCAGATACGCAGTATTTT
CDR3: CAISEGLAGTPDTQYF

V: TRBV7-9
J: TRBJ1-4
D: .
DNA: TGTGCCAGCAGCTCGATTACGGGAGAAAAACTGTTTTTT
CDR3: CASSSITGEKLFF

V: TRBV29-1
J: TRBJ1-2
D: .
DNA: TGCAGCGTTGCGGGTGCTGGCTACACCTTC
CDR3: CSVAGAGYTF

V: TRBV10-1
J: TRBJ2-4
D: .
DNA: TGCGCCAGCAGTGGCTCCATGGGCAGGGCAAACATTCAGTACTTC
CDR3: CASSGSMGRANIQYF

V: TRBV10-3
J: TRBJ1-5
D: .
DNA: TGTGCCATCAGTGATTCGGCAGGATCAGATGGCAATCAGCCCCAGCATTTT
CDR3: CAISDSAGSDGNQPQHF

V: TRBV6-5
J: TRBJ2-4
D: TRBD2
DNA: TGTGCCAGCAGTTTAGGGACTAGCGGGGGGGCCGCCCGTCAGTACTTC
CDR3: CASSLGTSGGAARQYF

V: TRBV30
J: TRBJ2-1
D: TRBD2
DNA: TGTGCCTGGAGCGTAGGAGCGGGAGTCGTTCGGGGGAATGAGCAGTTCTTC
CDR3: CAWSVGAGVVRGNEQFF

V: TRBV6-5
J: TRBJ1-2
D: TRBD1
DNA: TGTGCCAGCAGTTGGACAGGGGAGAGGGGCTACACCTTC
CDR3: CASSWTGERGYTF

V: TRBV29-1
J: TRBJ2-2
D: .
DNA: TGCAGCACAGAGAACGAGAACACCGGGGAGCTGTTTTTT
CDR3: CSTENENTGELFF

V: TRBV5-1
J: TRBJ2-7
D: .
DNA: TGCGCCAGCAGCTTGGCCCCGGGAGGGGGCGGCGAGCAGTACTTC
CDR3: CASSLAPGGGGEQYF

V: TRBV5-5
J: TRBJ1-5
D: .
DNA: TGTGCCAGCAGCCTAGGACTGGAAACTTATAGCAATCAGCCCCAGCATTTT
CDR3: CASSLGLETYSNQPQHF

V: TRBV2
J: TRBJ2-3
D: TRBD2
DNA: TGTGCCAGCAGGGCAGGGAGGGCAGATACGCAGTATTTT
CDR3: CASRAGRADTQYF

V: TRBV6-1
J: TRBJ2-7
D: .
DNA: TGTGCCAGCACTCTCCCTACGACAGTGACCTACGAGCAGTACTTC
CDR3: CASTLPTTVTYEQYF

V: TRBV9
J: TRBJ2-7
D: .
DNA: TGTGCCAGCAGCGTAGATCATACGAACTACGAGCAGTACTTC
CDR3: CASSVDHTNYEQYF

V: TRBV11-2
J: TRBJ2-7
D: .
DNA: TGTGCCAGCAGCTTTGACAGGAGCCCAGAGCAGTACTTC
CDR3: CASSFDRSPEQYF

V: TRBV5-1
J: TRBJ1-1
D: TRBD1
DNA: TGCGCCAGCAGGGGCTGGGACAGATCGAACACTGAAGCTTTCTTT
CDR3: CASRGWDRSNTEAFF